Listed here is a single TCR beta chain. Its antigen remains unknown. Each CDR3 protein gets one entry after TCRdb re-called the 5' RACE reads with MiXCR. This sample yields 250,000 to 350,000 distinct CDR3 sequences, of which 15% to 20% are seen a single time; roughly 25% belongs to the top ten. These data originate in a study of T-cell memory formation after mild COVID-19. Study-level points and caveats: CD4/CD8 balance characterized clones contracting day 15 to 85, and CD4+ skew characterized later expanders.

The CDR3 totals 15 residues. V was clipped by 0 bases and J by 5 bases, with 14 bases between them. Germline-derived CDR1 and CDR2 are SGHKS and YYEKEE (reference sequence). The specimen sequenced was PBMCs or a T cell subset sorted from them (not recorded which). The J gene is TRBJ1-1, the V gene TRBV5-5; possibly TRBD1 for D (6 bases). This clonotype was obtained from a man between 18 and 35 years old who had mild COVID-19 (a few samples of this study predate the infection). Cell type and time point are not known. CDR3 in amino acids: CASSLEYREGTEAFF. The CDR3 DNA reads as TGTGCCAGCAGCTTGGAGTACAGGGAGGGAACTGAAGCTTTCTTT.